The clone carrying this TCR beta chain has at least ten counts. These data originate in a study of tumor and adjacent non-tumor tissue in lung cancer. The template was RNA from unsorted bulk tissue. There are 16 residues in the CDR3. Germline assignment: CDR1 SNHLY and CDR2 FYNNEI. The J segment lost 5 bases and the V segment lost 5 bases, leaving 9 bases of the junction unmatched. The library came from three nested PCR rounds adapted from ARM-PCR protocols. TCRdb fed the multiplex PCR reads into MiXCR, producing one record per CDR3 protein. The sample consists of over 85,000 distinct CDR3 sequences, approximately 84% of them appearing once.

This receptor was identified in a man aged 70-80 years with non-small cell lung cancer. The source material was lung tumor tissue. V and J are TRBV2 and TRBJ2-7, with TRBD2 identical over 13 bases. The DNA of the CDR3 is TGTGCCAGCAGTAACGGACTAGCGGGAGTCGGACACGAGCAGTACTTC. Its protein is CASSNGLAGVGHEQYF.